This is a list of T cell receptor beta chains from one sample in a study of beta chain features in type 1 diabetes. The assay was immunoSEQ multiplex PCR, and TCRdb's table has in-frame clones only and misses some. The sample lists approximately 160,000 clones, about 8.1% seen once, with about 0.6% in the top ten. Sequenced sample: central memory CD4+ T cells from blood. The receptors here all came from a young man in good health. Both conserved end residues are trimmed from each CDR3.

v_gene	len	j_gene	CDR3aa
TRBV7-8	9	TRBJ2-7	ASSLSREQY
TRBV5-6	11	TRBJ1-1	ASSMNRVSEAF
TRBV7-9	13	TRBJ2-7	ASSKGGTASYEQY
TRBV7-9	15	TRBJ2-7	ASSLVSQGTRSYEQY
TRBV4-2	15	TRBJ2-4	ASSQDNGRTAKNIQY
TRBV5-1	11	TRBJ1-2	ASSPGQGYGYT
TRBV7-9	15	TRBJ2-5	ASSSAVSGSGVETQY
TRBV6-6	10	TRBJ2-3	ASSPGTNTQY
TRBV7-2	11	TRBJ1-1	ASSLRQGTEAF
TRBV30	11	TRBJ2-3	AIALAGADTQY
TRBV18	14	TRBJ1-6	ASSPAGERVESPLH
TRBV18	11	TRBJ2-7	ASSPGQVSKQY
TRBV29-1	10	TRBJ2-7	SVDEGLAVQY
TRBV5-1	13	TRBJ2-2	ASSSTGTSPGELF
TRBV29-1	11	TRBJ2-7	SVEGEGGYEQY
TRBV28	13	TRBJ2-1	ASSTGGYSYNEQF
TRBV4-3	15	TRBJ2-7	ASSQDLAGASTYEQY
TRBV7-2	13	TRBJ1-1	ASSLVGQPYTEAF
TRBV28	13	TRBJ1-1	ASSTPRQGNTEAF
TRBV27	10	TRBJ1-2	ASSSYQGRYT
TRBV5-1	12	TRBJ1-1	ASSLVAVNTEAF
TRBV5-4	16	TRBJ1-2	ASSSGQGVLGFGYGYT
TRBV6-5	13	TRBJ1-3	ASTRQGDSGNTIY
TRBV4-3	12	TRBJ1-1	ASSQERLGGRRF
TRBV7-9	12	TRBJ1-1	ASSSPPEDTEAF
TRBV27	13	TRBJ2-7	ASSWRQGRPYEQY
TRBV13	12	TRBJ1-2	ASSLGTGVYGYT
TRBV7-3	10	TRBJ1-2	ASSLAGYGYT
TRBV5-1	12	TRBJ1-2	ASSRTGDNYGYT
TRBV29-1	10	TRBJ1-5	SVGTGGEPQH
TRBV28	12	TRBJ1-2	ASSGQGRGYGYT
TRBV28	17	TRBJ2-6	ASSRRQGALPGSTQVLT
TRBV28	11	TRBJ2-3	ASATPSTDTQY
TRBV15	11	TRBJ2-5	ATSRDRQETQY
TRBV19	12	TRBJ1-5	ASAGTGKAQPQH
TRBV6-5	13	TRBJ2-1	ASSSQGYDYNEQF
TRBV4-2	16	TRBJ2-2	ASSQGTSGNPNTGELF
TRBV27	12	TRBJ2-3	ASSLLGQTDTQY
TRBV18	13	TRBJ2-5	ASSPFSQGQETQY
TRBV2	15	TRBJ2-1	ASSVPSGRAHDNEQF
TRBV4-2	13	TRBJ2-7	ASSREVEETYEQY